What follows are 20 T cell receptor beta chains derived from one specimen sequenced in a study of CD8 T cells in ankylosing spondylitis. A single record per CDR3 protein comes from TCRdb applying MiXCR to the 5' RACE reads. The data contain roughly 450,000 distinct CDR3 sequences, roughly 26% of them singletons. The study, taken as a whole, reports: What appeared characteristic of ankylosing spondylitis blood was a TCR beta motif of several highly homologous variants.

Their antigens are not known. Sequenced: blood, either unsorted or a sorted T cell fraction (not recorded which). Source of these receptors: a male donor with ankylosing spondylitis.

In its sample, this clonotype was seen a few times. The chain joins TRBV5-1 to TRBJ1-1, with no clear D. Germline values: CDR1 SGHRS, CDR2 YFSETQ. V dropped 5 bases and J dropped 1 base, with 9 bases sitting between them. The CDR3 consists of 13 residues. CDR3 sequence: CASRFQTNTEAFF. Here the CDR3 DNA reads TGCGCCAGCAGATTTCAGACGAACACTGAAGCTTTCTTT.

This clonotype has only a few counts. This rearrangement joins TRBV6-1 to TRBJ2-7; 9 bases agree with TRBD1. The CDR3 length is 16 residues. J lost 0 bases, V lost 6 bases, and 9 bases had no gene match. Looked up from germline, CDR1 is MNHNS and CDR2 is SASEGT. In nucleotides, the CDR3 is TGTGCCAGCAGCAGAACCGGGACAGGGAGCTCCTACGAGCAGTACGTC. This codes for CASSRTGTGSSYEQYV.

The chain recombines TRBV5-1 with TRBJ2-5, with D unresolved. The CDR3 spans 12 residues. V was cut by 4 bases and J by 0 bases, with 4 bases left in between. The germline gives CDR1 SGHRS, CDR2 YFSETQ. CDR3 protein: CASSVDQETQYF. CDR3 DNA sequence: TGCGCCAGCAGCGTTGACCAAGAGACCCAGTACTTC. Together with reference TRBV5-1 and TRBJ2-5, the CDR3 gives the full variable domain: KAGVTQTPRYLIKTRGQQVTLSCSPISGHRSVSWYQQTPGQGLQFLFEYFSETQRNKGNFPGRFSGRQFSNSRSEMNVSTLELGDSALYLCASSVDQETQYFGPGTRLLVL.

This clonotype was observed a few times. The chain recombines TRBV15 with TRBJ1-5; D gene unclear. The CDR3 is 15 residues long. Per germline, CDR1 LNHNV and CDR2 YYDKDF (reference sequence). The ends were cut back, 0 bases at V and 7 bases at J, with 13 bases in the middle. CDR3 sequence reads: CATSRDSKREQPQHF. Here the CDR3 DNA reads TGTGCCACCAGCAGAGATTCGAAAAGGGAGCAGCCCCAGCATTTT. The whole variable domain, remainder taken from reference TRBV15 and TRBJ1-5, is DAMVIQNPRYQVTQFGKPVTLSCSQTLNHNVMYWYQQKSSQAPKLLFHYYDKDFNNEADTPDNFQSRRPNTSFCFLDIRSPGLGDTAMYLCATSRDSKREQPQHFGDGTRLSIL.

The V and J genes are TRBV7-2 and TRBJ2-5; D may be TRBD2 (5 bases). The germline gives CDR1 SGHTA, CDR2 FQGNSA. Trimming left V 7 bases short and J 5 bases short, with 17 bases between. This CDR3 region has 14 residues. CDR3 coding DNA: TGTGCCAGCACCCTTATGGGGAGTTACGAGACCCAGTACTTC. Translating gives CASTLMGSYETQYF. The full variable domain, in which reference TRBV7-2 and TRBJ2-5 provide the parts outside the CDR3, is GAGVSQSPSNKVTEKGKDVELRCDPISGHTALYWYRQSLGQGLEFLIYFQGNSAPDKSGLPSDRFSAERTGGSVSTLTIQRTQQEDSAVYLCASTLMGSYETQYFGPGTRLLVL.

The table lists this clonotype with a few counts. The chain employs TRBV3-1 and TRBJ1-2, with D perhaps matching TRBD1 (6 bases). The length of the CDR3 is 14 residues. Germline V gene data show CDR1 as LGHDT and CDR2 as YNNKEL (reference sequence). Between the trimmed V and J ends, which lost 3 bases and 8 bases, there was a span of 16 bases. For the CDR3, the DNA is TGTGCCAGCAGCCAGATCTACAGGGAGGACGGCTACACCTTC. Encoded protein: CASSQIYREDGYTF.

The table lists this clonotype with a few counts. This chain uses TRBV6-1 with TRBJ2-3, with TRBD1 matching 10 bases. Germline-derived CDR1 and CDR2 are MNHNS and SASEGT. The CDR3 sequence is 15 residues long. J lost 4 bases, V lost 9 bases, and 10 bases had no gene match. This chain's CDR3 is CASSTGTGDADTQYF. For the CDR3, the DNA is TGTGCCAGTTCGACCGGGACAGGGGACGCAGATACGCAGTATTTT.

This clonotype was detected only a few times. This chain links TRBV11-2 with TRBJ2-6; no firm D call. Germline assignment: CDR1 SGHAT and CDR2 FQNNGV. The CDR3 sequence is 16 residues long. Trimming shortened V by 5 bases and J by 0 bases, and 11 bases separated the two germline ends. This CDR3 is CASSPGYGSGANVLTF. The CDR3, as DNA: TGTGCCAGCAGCCCTGGCTATGGCTCTGGGGCCAACGTCCTGACTTTC.

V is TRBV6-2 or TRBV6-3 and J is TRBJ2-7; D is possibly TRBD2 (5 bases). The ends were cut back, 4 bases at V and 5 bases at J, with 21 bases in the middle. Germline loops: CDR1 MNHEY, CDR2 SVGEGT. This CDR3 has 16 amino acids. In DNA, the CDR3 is TGTGCCAGCAGTTCCCCCCTCGAAGCGGTGGTTAACGAGCAGTACTTC. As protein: CASSSPLEAVVNEQYF.

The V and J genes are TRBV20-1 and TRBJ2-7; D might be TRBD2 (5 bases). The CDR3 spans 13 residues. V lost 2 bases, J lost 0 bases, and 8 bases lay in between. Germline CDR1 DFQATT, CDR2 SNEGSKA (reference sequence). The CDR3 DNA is TGCAGTGCTAGAAAGGAGGTCTCCTACGAGCAGTACTTC. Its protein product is CSARKEVSYEQYF.

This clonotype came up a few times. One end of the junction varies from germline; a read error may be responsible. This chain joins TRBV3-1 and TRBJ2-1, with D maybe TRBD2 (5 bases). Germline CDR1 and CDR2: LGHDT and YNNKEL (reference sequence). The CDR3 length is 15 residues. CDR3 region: CASSPAVGVVARVIF. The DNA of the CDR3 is TGTGCCAGCAGCCCGGCAGTTGGGGTAGTAGCGAGAGTCATATTC.

CDR3 nucleotides: TGTGCCAGCAGTCCTCTCCGACAGGGAGGCTACGAGCAGTACTTC. As protein: CASSPLRQGGYEQYF. V gene TRBV27 combines with J gene TRBJ2-7, with a tentative D call TRBD1 (7 bases). The CDR3 totals 15 residues. The V gene's germline CDR1 is MNHEY and CDR2 SMNVEV (reference sequence). V was trimmed by 5 bases and J by 3 bases, leaving 17 bases between them.

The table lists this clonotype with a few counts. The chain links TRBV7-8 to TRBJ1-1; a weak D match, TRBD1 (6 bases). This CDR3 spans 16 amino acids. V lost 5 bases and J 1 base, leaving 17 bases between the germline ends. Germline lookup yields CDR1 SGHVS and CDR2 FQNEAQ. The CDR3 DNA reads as TGTGCCAGCAGCCGGGGACAAATTACTAGGAACACTGAAGCTTTCTTT. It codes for CASSRGQITRNTEAFF.

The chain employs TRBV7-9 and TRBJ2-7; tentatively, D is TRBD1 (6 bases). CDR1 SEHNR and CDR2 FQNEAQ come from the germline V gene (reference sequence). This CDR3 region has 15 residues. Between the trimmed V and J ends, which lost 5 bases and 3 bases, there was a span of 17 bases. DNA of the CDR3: TGTGCCAGCAGCCGAACAGGGAATAAAATCTACGAGCAGTACTTC. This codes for CASSRTGNKIYEQYF.

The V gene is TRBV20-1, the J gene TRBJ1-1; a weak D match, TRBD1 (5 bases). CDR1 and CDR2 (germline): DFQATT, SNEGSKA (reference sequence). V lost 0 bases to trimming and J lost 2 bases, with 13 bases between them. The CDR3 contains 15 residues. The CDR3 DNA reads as TGCAGTGCTAGAGATTTGGGGGGAAGTAACACTGAAGCTTTCTTT. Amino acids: CSARDLGGSNTEAFF.

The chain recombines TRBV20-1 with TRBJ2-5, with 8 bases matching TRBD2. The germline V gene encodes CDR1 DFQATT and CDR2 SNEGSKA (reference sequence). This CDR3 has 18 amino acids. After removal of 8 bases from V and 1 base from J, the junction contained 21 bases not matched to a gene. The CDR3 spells CSPVVFGLNGRVQETQYF. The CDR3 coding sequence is TGCAGTCCCGTCGTGTTTGGGCTCAACGGGAGGGTCCAAGAGACCCAGTACTTC.

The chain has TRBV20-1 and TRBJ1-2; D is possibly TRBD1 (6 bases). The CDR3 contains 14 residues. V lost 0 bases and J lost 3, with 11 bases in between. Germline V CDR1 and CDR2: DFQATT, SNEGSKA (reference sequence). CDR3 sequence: CSARERGFDYGYTF. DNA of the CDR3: TGCAGTGCTAGAGAAAGGGGGTTCGACTATGGCTACACCTTC.

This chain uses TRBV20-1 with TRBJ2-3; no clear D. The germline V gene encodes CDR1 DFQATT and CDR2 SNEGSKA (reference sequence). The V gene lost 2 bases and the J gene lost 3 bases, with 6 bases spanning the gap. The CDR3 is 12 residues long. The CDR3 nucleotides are TGCAGTGCTAGATGGGGTACAGATACGCAGTATTTT. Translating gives CSARWGTDTQYF.

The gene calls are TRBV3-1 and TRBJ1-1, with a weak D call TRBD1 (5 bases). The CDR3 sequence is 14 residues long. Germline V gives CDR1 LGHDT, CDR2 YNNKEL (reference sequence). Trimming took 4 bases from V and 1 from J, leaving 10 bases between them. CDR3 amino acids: CASSRKDRNTEAFF. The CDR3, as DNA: TGTGCCAGCAGCCGGAAAGACAGGAACACTGAAGCTTTCTTT.

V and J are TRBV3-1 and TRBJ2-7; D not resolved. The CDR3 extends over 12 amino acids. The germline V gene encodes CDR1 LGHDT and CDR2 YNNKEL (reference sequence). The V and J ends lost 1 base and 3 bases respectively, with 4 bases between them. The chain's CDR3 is CASSQVGYEQYF. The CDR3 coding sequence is TGTGCCAGCAGCCAAGTTGGCTACGAGCAGTACTTC.